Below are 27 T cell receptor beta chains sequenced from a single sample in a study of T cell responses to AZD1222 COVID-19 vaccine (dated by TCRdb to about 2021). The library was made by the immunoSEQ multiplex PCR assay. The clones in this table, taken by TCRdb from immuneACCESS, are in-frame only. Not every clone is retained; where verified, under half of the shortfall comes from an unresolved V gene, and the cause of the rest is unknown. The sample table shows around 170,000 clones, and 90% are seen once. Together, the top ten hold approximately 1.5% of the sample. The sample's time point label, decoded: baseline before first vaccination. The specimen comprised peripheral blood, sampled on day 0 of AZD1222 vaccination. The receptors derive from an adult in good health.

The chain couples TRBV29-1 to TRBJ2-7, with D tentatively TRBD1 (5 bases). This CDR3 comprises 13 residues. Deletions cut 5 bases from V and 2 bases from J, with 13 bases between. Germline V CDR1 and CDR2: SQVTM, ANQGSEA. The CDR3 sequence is CSVRGRIAYEQYF. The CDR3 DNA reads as TGCAGCGTTAGGGGCAGGATTGCCTACGAGCAGTACTTC.

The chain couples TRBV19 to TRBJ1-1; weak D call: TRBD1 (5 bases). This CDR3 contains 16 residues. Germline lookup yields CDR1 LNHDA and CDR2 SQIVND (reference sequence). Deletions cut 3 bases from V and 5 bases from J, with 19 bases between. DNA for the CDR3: TGTGCCAGTAGTATCGATCCGGGGCGCTGGGGAACTGAAGCTTTCTTT. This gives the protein CASSIDPGRWGTEAFF. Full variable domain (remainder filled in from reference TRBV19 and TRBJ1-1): DGGITQSPKYLFRKEGQNVTLSCEQNLNHDAMYWYRQDPGQGLRLIYYSQIVNDFQKGDIAEGYSVSREKKESFPLTVTSAQKNPTAFYLCASSIDPGRWGTEAFFGQGTRLTVV.

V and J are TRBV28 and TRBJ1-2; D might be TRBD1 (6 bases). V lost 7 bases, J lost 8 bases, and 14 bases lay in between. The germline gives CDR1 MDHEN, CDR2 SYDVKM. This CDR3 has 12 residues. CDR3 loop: CASTRRGWGYTF. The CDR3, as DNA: TGTGCCAGCACCAGAAGGGGGTGGGGCTACACCTTC.

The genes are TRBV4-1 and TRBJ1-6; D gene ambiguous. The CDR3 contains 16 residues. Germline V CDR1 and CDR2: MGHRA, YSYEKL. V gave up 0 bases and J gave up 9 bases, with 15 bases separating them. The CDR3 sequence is CASSQEPPPKGSPLHF. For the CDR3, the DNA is TGCGCCAGCAGCCAAGAACCTCCGCCAAAAGGTTCACCCCTCCACTTT.

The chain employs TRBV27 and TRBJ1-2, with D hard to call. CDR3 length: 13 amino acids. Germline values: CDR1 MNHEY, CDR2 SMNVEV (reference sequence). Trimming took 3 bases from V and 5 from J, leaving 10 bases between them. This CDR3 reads CASSFGSSYGYTF. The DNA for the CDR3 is TGTGCCAGCAGTTTTGGCTCCTCGTATGGCTACACCTTC.

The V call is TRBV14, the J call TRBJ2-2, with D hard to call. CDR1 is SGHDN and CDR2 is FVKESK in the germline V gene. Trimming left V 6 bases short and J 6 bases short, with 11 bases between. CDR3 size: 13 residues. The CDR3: CASSPYGSGELFF. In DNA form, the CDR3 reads TGTGCCAGCAGTCCTTACGGGTCCGGGGAGCTGTTTTTT.

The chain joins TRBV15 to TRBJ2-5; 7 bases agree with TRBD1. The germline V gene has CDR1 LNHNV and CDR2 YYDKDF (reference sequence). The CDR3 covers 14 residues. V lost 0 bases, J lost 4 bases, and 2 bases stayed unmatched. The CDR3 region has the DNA TGTGCCACCAGCAGAGATCCAGGGGGAGAGACCCAGTACTTC. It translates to CATSRDPGGETQYF.

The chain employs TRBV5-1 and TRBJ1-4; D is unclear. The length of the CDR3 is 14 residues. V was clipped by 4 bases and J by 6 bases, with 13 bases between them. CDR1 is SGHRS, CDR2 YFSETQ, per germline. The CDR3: CASSPRGGDEKLFF. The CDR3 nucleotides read TGCGCCAGCAGCCCCCGAGGTGGGGATGAAAAACTGTTTTTT.

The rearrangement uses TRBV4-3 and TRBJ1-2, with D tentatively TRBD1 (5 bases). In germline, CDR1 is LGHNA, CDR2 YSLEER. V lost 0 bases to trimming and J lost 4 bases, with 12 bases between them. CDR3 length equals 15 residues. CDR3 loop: CASSQDGQGGYGYTF. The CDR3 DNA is TGCGCCAGCAGCCAAGATGGGCAGGGAGGCTATGGCTACACCTTC.

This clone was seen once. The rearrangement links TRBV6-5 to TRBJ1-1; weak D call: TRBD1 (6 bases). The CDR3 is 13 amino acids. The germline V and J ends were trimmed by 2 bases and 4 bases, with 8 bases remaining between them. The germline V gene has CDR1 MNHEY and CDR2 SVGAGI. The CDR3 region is CASSYSRGTEAFF. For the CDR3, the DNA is TGTGCCAGCAGTTACAGCAGGGGCACTGAAGCTTTCTTT.

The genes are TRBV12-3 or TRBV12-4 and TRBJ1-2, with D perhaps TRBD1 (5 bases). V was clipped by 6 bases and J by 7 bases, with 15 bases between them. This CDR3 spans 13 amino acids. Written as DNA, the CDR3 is TGTGCCAGCAGAGACAGTCCGTTTGGTGGCTACACCTTC. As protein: CASRDSPFGGYTF.

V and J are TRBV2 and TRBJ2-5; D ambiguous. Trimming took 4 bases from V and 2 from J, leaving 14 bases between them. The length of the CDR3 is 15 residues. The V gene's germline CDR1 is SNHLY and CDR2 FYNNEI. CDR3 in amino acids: CASSVNSAAQETQYF. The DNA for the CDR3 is TGTGCCAGCAGTGTAAATTCGGCCGCACAAGAGACCCAGTACTTC.

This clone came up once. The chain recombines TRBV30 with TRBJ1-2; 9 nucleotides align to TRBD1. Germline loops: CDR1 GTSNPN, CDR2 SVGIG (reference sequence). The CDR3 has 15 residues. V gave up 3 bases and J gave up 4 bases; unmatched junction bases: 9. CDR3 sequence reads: CAWSAQGAHLYGYTF. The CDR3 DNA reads TGTGCCTGGAGCGCACAGGGGGCCCACCTCTATGGCTACACCTTC. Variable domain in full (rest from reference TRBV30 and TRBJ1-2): SQTIHQWPATLVQPVGSPLSLECTVEGTSNPNLYWYRQAAGRGLQLLFYSVGIGQISSEVPQNLSASRPQDRQFILSSKKLLLSDSGFYLCAWSAQGAHLYGYTFGSGTRLTVV.

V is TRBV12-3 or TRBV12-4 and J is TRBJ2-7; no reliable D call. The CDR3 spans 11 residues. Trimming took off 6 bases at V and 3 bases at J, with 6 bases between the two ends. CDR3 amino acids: CASSTNYEQYF. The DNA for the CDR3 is TGTGCCAGCAGCACAAACTACGAGCAGTACTTC.

CDR3 protein: CASSQEPGSYEQYF. The CDR3 nucleotides read TGTGCCAGCAGCCAGGAGCCCGGTTCCTACGAGCAGTACTTC. The rearrangement links TRBV5-5 to TRBJ2-7, with D unclear. Germline CDR1 is SGHKS and CDR2 is YYEKEE (reference sequence). The length of the CDR3 is 14 residues. With 4 bases removed from V and 1 base from J, the gap between germline ends came to 12 bases.

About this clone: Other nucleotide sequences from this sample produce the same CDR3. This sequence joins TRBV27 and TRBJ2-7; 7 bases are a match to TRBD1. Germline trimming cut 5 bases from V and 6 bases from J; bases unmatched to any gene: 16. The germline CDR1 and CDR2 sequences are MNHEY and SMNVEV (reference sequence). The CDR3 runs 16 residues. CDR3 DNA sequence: TGTGCCAGCAGTCCCTCTCCGACAGGGATTCTCTCCGAGCAGTACTTC. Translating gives CASSPSPTGILSEQYF.

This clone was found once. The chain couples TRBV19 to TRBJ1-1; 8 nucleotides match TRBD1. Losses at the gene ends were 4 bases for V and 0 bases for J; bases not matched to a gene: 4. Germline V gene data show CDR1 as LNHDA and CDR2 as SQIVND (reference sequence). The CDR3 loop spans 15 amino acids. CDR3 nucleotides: TGTGCCAGTAGTAAGGACAGGGAAATGAACACTGAAGCTTTCTTT. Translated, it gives CASSKDREMNTEAFF.

CDR3 in DNA: TGTGCCAGCAGCAAAGGGGGAGGGGCTGAAGCTTTCTTT. It codes for CASSKGGGAEAFF. The chain has TRBV3-1 (or the pseudogene TRBV3-2) and TRBJ1-1; D is possibly TRBD1 (6 bases). Germline V gene lookup returns CDR1 LGHDT and CDR2 YNNKEL (reference sequence). The CDR3 consists of 13 residues. With 5 bases removed from V and 6 bases from J, the gap between germline ends came to 13 bases.

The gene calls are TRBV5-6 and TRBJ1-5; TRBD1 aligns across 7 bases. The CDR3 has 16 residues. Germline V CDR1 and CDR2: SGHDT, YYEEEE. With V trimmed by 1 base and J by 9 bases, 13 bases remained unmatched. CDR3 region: CASSLFGQDQVRPQHF. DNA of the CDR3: TGTGCCAGCAGCTTGTTTGGACAGGATCAAGTTCGGCCCCAGCATTTT.

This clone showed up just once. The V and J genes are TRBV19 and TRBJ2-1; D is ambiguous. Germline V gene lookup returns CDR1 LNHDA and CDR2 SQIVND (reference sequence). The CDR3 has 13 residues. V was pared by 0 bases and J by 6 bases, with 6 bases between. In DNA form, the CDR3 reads TGTGCCAGTAGTATAGAGGTGTTCAATGAGCAGTTCTTC. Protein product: CASSIEVFNEQFF.

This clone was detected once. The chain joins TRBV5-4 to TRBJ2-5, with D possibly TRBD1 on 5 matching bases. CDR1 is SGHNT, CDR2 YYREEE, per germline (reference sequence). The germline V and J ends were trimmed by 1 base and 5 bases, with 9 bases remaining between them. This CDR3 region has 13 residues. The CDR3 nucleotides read TGTGCCAGCAGCTTGATAGGGGATGAGACCCAGTACTTC. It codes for CASSLIGDETQYF. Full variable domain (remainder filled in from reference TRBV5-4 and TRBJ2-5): ETGVTQSPTHLIKTRGQQVTLRCSSQSGHNTVSWYQQALGQGPQFIFQYYREEENGRGNFPPRFSGLQFPNYSSELNVNALELDDSALYLCASSLIGDETQYFGPGTRLLVL.

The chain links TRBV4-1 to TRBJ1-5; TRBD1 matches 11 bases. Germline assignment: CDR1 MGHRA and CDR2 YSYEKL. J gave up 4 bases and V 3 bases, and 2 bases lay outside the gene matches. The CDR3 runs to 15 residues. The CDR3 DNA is TGCGCCAGCAGCCAGGGACAGGGGGGGAATCAGCCCCAGCATTTT. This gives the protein CASSQGQGGNQPQHF.

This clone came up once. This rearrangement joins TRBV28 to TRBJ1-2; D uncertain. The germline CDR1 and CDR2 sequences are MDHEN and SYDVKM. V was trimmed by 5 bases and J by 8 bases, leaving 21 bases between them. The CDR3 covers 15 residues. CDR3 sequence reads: CASSGAAVGVWGYTF. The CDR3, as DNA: TGTGCCAGCAGTGGTGCGGCAGTTGGGGTTTGGGGCTACACCTTC.

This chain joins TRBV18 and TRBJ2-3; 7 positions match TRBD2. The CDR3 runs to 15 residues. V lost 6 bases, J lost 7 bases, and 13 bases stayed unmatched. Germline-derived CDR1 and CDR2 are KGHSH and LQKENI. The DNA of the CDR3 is TGTGCCAGCTCCCCCTGGCGCGGGGGTTCGAATACGCAGTATTTT. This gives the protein CASSPWRGGSNTQYF. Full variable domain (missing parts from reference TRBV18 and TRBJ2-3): NAGVMQNPRHLVRRRGQEARLRCSPMKGHSHVYWYRQLPEEGLKFMVYLQKENIIDESGMPKERFSAEFPKEGPSILRIQQVVRGDSAAYFCASSPWRGGSNTQYFGPGTRLTVL.

DNA for the CDR3: TGCAGCGTTCCGGGACAGCAGCGAACCACTGAAGCTTTCTTT. This sequence encodes CSVPGQQRTTEAFF. The chain is built from TRBV29-1 and TRBJ1-1, with 7 bases aligning to TRBD1. Germline values: CDR1 SQVTM, CDR2 ANQGSEA. J was trimmed by 4 bases and V by 5 bases; bases with no gene match: 10. This CDR3 has 14 amino acids.

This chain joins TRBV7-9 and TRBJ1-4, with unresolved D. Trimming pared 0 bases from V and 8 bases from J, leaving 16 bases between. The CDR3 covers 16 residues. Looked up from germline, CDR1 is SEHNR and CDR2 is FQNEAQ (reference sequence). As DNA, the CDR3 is TGTGCCAGCAGCTTAGCAGGGATCGGCGAAAGGGAAAAACTGTTTTTT. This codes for CASSLAGIGEREKLFF.

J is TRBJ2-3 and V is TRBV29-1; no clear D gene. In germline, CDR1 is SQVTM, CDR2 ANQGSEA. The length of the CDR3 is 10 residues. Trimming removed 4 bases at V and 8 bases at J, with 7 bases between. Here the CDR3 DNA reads TGCAGCGTTGTAGTCCGTACGCAGTATTTT. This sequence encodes CSVVVRTQYF.